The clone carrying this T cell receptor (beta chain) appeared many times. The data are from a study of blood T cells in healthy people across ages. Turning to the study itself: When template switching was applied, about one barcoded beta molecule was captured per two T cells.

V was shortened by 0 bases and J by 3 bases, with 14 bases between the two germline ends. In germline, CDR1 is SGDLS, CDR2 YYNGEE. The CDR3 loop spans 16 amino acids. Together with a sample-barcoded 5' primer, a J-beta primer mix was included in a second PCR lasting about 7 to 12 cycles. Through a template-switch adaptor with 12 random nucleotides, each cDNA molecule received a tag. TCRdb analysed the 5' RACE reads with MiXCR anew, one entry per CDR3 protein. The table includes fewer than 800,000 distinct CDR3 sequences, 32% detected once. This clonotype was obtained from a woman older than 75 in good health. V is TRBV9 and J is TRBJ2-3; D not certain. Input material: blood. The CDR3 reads CASSVGSAIYTDTQYF. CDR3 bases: TGTGCCAGCAGCGTAGGATCGGCCATCTATACAGATACGCAGTATTTT.